The 6 T cell receptor beta chains below were found in one sample sequenced in a study of shared clonotypes between healthy human individuals. Here immunoSEQ multiplex PCR was the method, and the copy in TCRdb shows in-frame clones only, minus some. Of about 2.1 million clones listed, around 95% were seen once; the top ten hold around 1.7%. Naive CD8 cells, CD45RO-negative and positively selected for CCR7, excluded terminally differentiated effector memory CD45RA+ cells. Input material: naive CD8+ T cells from PBMCs. These receptors were taken from a young man in good health. Some clones in this sample may be carry-over from other donors' samples.

With respect to this clone: The sample carries other DNA sequences with the same CDR3. This chain connects TRBV5-1 to TRBJ1-1; D ambiguous. V dropped 0 bases and J dropped 1 base, with 4 bases sitting between them. The CDR3 contains 13 residues. Germline V gives CDR1 SGHRS, CDR2 YFSETQ. CDR3 residues: CASSLVANTEAFF. Here the CDR3 DNA reads TGCGCCAGCAGCTTGGTGGCGAACACTGAAGCTTTCTTT.

This CDR3 is CASSLVLAGYEQYF. CDR3 sequence (DNA): TGTGCCAGCAGTTTGGTTCTGGCCGGGTACGAGCAGTACTTC. The chain has TRBV6-5 and TRBJ2-7; D unclear. Germline CDR1 is MNHEY and CDR2 is SVGAGI. The CDR3 totals 14 residues. Between the trimmed V and J ends, which lost 4 bases and 4 bases, there was a span of 14 bases.

The V gene is TRBV28, the J gene TRBJ2-7, with 7 bases matching TRBD2. Losses at the gene ends were 5 bases for V and 2 bases for J; bases not matched to a gene: 6. Germline V lookup: CDR1 MDHEN, CDR2 SYDVKM. The CDR3 consists of 14 residues. Here the CDR3 DNA reads TGTGCCAGCAGTCACACCGGGACTACCTACGAGCAGTACTTC. Protein sequence: CASSHTGTTYEQYF. Variable domain in full (rest from reference TRBV28 and TRBJ2-7): DVKVTQSSRYLVKRTGEKVFLECVQDMDHENMFWYRQDPGLGLRLIYFSYDVKMKEKGDIPEGYSVSREKKERFSLILESASTNQTSMYLCASSHTGTTYEQYFGPGTRLTVT.

Note on this clone: This sample includes further DNA sequences coding for the same CDR3. The chain has TRBV14 and TRBJ2-7, with TRBD2 identical over 14 bases. Trimming removed 3 bases from V and 2 bases from J; junction bases left unmatched: 0. Germline lookup yields CDR1 SGHDN and CDR2 FVKESK. The CDR3 has 15 residues. CDR3 loop: CASSQGLAGAYEQYF. CDR3 nucleotide sequence: TGTGCCAGCAGCCAGGGACTAGCGGGAGCCTACGAGCAGTACTTC. Drawing the rest from reference TRBV14 and TRBJ2-7, the complete variable domain is EAGVTQFPSHSVIEKGQTVTLRCDPISGHDNLYWYRRVMGKEIKFLLHFVKESKQDESGMPNNRFLAERTGGTYSTLKVQPAELEDSGVYFCASSQGLAGAYEQYFGPGTRLTVT.

This chain uses TRBV10-3 with TRBJ2-7, with unresolved D. V was shortened by 4 bases and J by 0 bases, with 4 bases between the two germline ends. Germline-derived CDR1 and CDR2 are ENHRY and SYGVKD. The CDR3 contains 12 residues. CDR3 sequence reads: CAISGNSYEQYF. CDR3 nucleotide sequence: TGTGCCATCAGTGGGAACTCCTACGAGCAGTACTTC.

The V and J genes are TRBV7-8 and TRBJ2-7; the match to TRBD1 covers 7 bases. From germline, CDR1 is SGHVS and CDR2 FQNEAQ. The V gene end was trimmed by 5 bases and the J gene end by 5 bases; junction bases not matched to a gene: 9. The CDR3 sequence is 14 residues long. The CDR3 reads CASSSRDSPDEQYF. The DNA of the CDR3 is TGTGCCAGCAGCAGCCGGGACAGTCCCGACGAGCAGTACTTC.